This T cell receptor (beta chain) was identified during a study of T-cell memory formation after mild COVID-19. Study-level information: In these data, TCR clusters were largely donor specific. General study results and limits: That cross-reactive memory joined was suggested by some responding clones appearing in pre-infection memory.

Each CDR3 protein is one row after TCRdb ran MiXCR on the 5' RACE reads. The sample includes about 560,000 distinct CDR3 sequences, approximately 18% of them seen just once. This clonotype was detected only a few times. Its specificity is not known. Trimming stripped 3 bases from V and 2 bases from J, with 20 bases between. The CDR3 runs to 16 residues. Germline CDR1 reads DFQATT; CDR2 reads SNEGSKA (reference sequence). The clonotype was recovered from an adult woman who had mild COVID-19 (a few samples of this study predate the infection). Cell type and time point are not known. The sample was PBMCs or a T cell subset sorted from them (not recorded which). V gene TRBV20-1 combines with J gene TRBJ2-7, with D perhaps matching TRBD2 (6 bases). The CDR3 DNA reads as TGCAGTGCTAGGAAGCCCCGGCAGGGACTTACCTACGAGCAGTACTTC. This sequence encodes CSARKPRQGLTYEQYF.